A selection of T cell receptor beta chains follows, all from one sample in a study of shared clonotypes between healthy human individuals. Assay: immunoSEQ multiplex PCR; the TCRdb copy retains only in-frame clones and omits some. Of around 500,000 clones in the sample, roughly 80% were seen once. Material for sequencing was PBMCs. These receptors were collected from a woman in her thirties or forties in good health. Some clones in this sample may be carry-over from other donors' samples. CDR3s include the opening cysteine and the closing phenylalanine or tryptophan. Fields, in order: clone size, V gene, D gene, J gene, CDR3 DNA, CDR3 protein. D genes are given only for firm matches. A clone size is listed for some rows: how often the clone was seen (once, few, many), or a class if it is expanded.

>NA|TRBV19|NA|TRBJ1-4
TGTGCCAGTACCCGGGGGCCTAATGAAAAACTGTTTTTT
CASTRGPNEKLFF
>many|TRBV2|NA|TRBJ2-5
TGTGCCAGCAGTCCGGGCCGAGGGGGGGAGACCCAGTACTTC
CASSPGRGGETQYF
>NA|TRBV30|NA|TRBJ2-1
TGTGCCTGGAGTGGAGGCGGCAGGCCTTACAATGAGCAGTTCTTC
CAWSGGGRPYNEQFF
>NA|TRBV23-1|NA|TRBJ2-7
TGCGCCAGCAGTCGGGTCACTTATCCTTTC
CASSRVTYPF
>NA|TRBV7-2|NA|TRBJ2-5
TGTGCCAGCAGCCAACGTCGCCAAGAGACCCAGTACTTC
CASSQRRQETQYF
>few|TRBV18|NA|TRBJ1-2
TGTGCCAGCTCAGAGGACAGAGCAAACTATGGCTACACCTTC
CASSEDRANYGYTF
>NA|TRBV27|TRBD1|TRBJ2-3
TGTGCCAGCAGTCCCCGGGACAGGCGCACAGATACGCAGTATTTT
CASSPRDRRTDTQYF
>few|TRBV5-8|NA|TRBJ1-3
TGTGCCAGCAGCTTGGGGGCGGGAACATCTGGAAACACCATATATTTT
CASSLGAGTSGNTIYF
>NA|TRBV14|NA|TRBJ2-1
TGTGCCAGCAGCCAAGCGTGGGGGGCCGGGGAGCAGTTCTTC
CASSQAWGAGEQFF
>NA|TRBV2|NA|TRBJ1-4
TGTGCCAGCAGTGACCCCAGGGCTCGGGAAAAACTGTTTTTT
CASSDPRAREKLFF
>NA|TRBV15|NA|TRBJ2-2
TGTGCCACCAGCAAGGACAGCCCGAACACCGGGGAGCTGTTTTTT
CATSKDSPNTGELFF
>NA|TRBV27|NA|TRBJ2-1
TGTGCCAGCAGATGGTCAAAGACCTACAATGAGCAGTTCTTC
CASRWSKTYNEQFF
>NA|TRBV4-3|NA|TRBJ1-4
TGCGCCAGCAGCCAAGGAGTTGCAACTAATGAAAAACTGTTTTTT
CASSQGVATNEKLFF
>few|TRBV27|TRBD2|TRBJ2-2
TGTGCCAGCAGTTTCCTAGCGGGCACCGGGGAGCTGTTTTTT
CASSFLAGTGELFF
>once|TRBV25-1|NA|TRBJ1-5
TGTGCCAGCAGTGCCCCCAATCAGCCCCAGCATTTT
CASSAPNQPQHF
>NA|TRBV11-3|TRBD2|TRBJ2-5
TGTGCCAGCAGCTTAGTATTGGTTAGGGCTAGCGGGAACCAAGAGACCCAGTACTTC
CASSLVLVRASGNQETQYF
>once|TRBV7-9|NA|TRBJ1-4
TGTGCCAGCAGCCCTCCGCCACGACAGAGCCCAACTAATGAAAAACTGTTTTTT
CASSPPPRQSPTNEKLFF
>NA|TRBV28|NA|TRBJ2-7
TGTGCCAGCAGCCAAAGGAGCGCCTACGAGCAGTACTTC
CASSQRSAYEQYF
>NA|TRBV5-1|TRBD2|TRBJ2-5
TGCGCCAGCAGCTTGGGCAGCGGGGAAATCCAGTACTTC
CASSLGSGEIQYF
>NA|TRBV27|NA|TRBJ2-7
TGTGCCAGCAGTTTGGGAGTCTATCCCTACGAGCAGTACTTC
CASSLGVYPYEQYF
>few|TRBV7-9|NA|TRBJ2-7
TGTGCCAGCAGCCTCGCGGGGGCGGTCTACGAGCAGTACTTC
CASSLAGAVYEQYF
>NA|TRBV6-4|NA|TRBJ2-1
TGTGCCAGCAGTGTAGACGGACCAAACAATGAGCAGTTCTTC
CASSVDGPNNEQFF
>NA|TRBV19|NA|TRBJ2-7
TGTGCCAGTAGCGCCCGGGCCCATAGCTCCTACGAGCAGTACTTC
CASSARAHSSYEQYF
>NA|TRBV18|NA|TRBJ2-2
TGTGCCAGCTCACCAGTCGCTGGGTCCGGGGAGCTGTTTTTT
CASSPVAGSGELFF
>NA|TRBV4-2|TRBD2|TRBJ2-5
TGTGCCAGCAGCCAAAATCCGGGACTAGCGGGAGAAGAGACCCAGTACTTC
CASSQNPGLAGEETQYF
>NA|TRBV5-1|TRBD2|TRBJ2-1
TGCGCCAGCAGCTCCCCGGGCGGGAGGGCCGGGGCTTACAATGAGCAGTTCTTC
CASSSPGGRAGAYNEQFF
>NA|TRBV7-2|NA|TRBJ1-3
TGTGCCAGCAGCTTTCCTGGAAACACCATATATTTT
CASSFPGNTIYF
>many|TRBV18|NA|TRBJ2-4
TGTGCCAGCTCACTGGCCAGGGTAGGAGCCAAAAACATTCAGTACTTC
CASSLARVGAKNIQYF
>NA|TRBV5-1|NA|TRBJ2-3
TGCGCCAGCAGCCCATTCCCTCAAGGGGCCGGCACACGCACAGATACGCAGTATTTT
CASSPFPQGAGTRTDTQYF
>NA|TRBV28|NA|TRBJ1-5
TGTGCCAGCAGTTTACGAGGGGGACTACAACAGCCCCAGCATTTT
CASSLRGGLQQPQHF
>NA|TRBV10-2|TRBD1|TRBJ2-2
TGCGCCAGCAGTGAGTCGAGAGACAGGGGATCCGGGGAGCTGTTTTTT
CASSESRDRGSGELFF
>NA|TRBV5-1|NA|TRBJ2-7
TGCGCCAGCAGCTTGGGGGCAGGGAACTACGAGCAGTACTTC
CASSLGAGNYEQYF
>NA|TRBV19|NA|TRBJ2-1
TGTGCCAGTAGTATAGGTCTAGCTTACAATGAGCAGTTCTTC
CASSIGLAYNEQFF
>many|TRBV5-4|NA|TRBJ2-3
TGTGCCAGCAGCTTGGATCCTGCCACAGATACGCAGTATTTT
CASSLDPATDTQYF
>NA|TRBV28|TRBD2|TRBJ2-7
TGTGCCAGCAGTTTAGAAGGACGGTCTAGCGGGTTCCACGAGCAGTACTTC
CASSLEGRSSGFHEQYF